This T cell receptor (beta chain) was sequenced in a study of T cells in Graves' hyperthyroidism and ophthalmopathy. Overall study: Peripheral blood draws took place at initial diagnosis, ahead of any treatment.

RNA transcripts served as the template for amplifying TCR beta CDR3 regions. First-round RT-PCR with HTBI primers amplified the TCR CDR3 region. TCRdb reanalysed the multiplex PCR reads using MiXCR and keeps one entry per CDR3 protein. The sample contains nearly 600,000 distinct CDR3 sequences, roughly 14% of which appear only once. This clonotype was seen many times. Its antigen is not identified. Initially, at the first diagnosis of hyperthyroidism and before any ophthalmopathy symptoms, blood was sampled. The CDR3 runs 11 residues. The germline V gene encodes CDR1 GTSNPN and CDR2 SVGIG (reference sequence). V lost 5 bases and J 4 bases, leaving 9 bases between the germline ends. The study's findings and limits: A median around 6 months before onset, the model predicted ophthalmopathy. In blood, most of the thyroid clonotypes expanded above 0.001 were also present.

This sequence originates from a woman younger than 45 with Graves' hyperthyroidism that later progressed to Graves' ophthalmopathy. This sequence joins TRBV30 and TRBJ2-7, with D possibly matching TRBD1 (5 bases). Sequencing was done on a sample of blood. CDR3 region: CAWRQSYEQYF. Here the CDR3 DNA reads TGTGCCTGGCGACAGTCTTACGAGCAGTACTTC.